This TCR beta chain originates from a study of Ad26.COV2.S vaccination and SARS-CoV-2 variants. Study as a whole: As a participant in COV1001, the donor was in the Ad26.COV2.S trial arm. Participants got Ad26.COV2.S intramuscularly, once or twice 56 days apart. Study-level findings and limits: Vaccinees displayed broader spike-specific TCR repertoires than placebo recipients.

This clone was observed a handful of times. Its antigen is unidentified. Treatment in this sample: about 20 received Ad26.COV2.S at low or high dose, single or two shots; about 5 received placebo; per-sample allocation not given. The investigators took samples on day 63 after the first vaccine or placebo injection. Expression of Wuhan-strain SARS-CoV-2 spike came from the Ad26 vector that formed the vaccine. Method: immunoSEQ multiplex PCR; TCRdb's copy keeps in-frame clones and lacks some. The sample includes approximately 280,000 clones, 87% of them seen just once. The sequencing used peripheral blood, collected in a trial of Ad26.COV2.S vaccine versus placebo. This clonotype originated in a person between 18 and 59 years old who received the Ad26.COV2.S COVID-19 vaccine or a placebo.

This chain's CDR3 is CASPPGQAGSSPLHF. As DNA, the CDR3 is TGCGCCAGCCCACCCGGGCAGGCGGGTAGTTCACCCCTCCACTTT. The genes are TRBV23-1 and TRBJ1-6; no clear D. TRBV23-1 is marked as an open reading frame, function uncertain. This CDR3 is built from 15 residues. Trimming stripped 8 bases from V and 9 bases from J, with 20 bases between.